The 14 T cell receptor beta chains presented below share a single source sample, sequenced in a study of T cells in Graves' hyperthyroidism and ophthalmopathy (dated by TCRdb to about 2019). Receptors were amplified or captured by multiplex PCR. The data were produced on an Illumina HiSeq 2000. The TCR beta CDR3 regions were amplified from RNA transcripts. For the first round of RT-PCR on the TCR CDR3, the HTBI primer set was used together with the Qiagen OneStep RT-PCR kit. Using fastp trimming at Q25 and MiXCR clonotype assembly, TCRdb reanalyzed the public sequencing data and kept in-frame beta chains. Entries are consolidated by CDR3 protein sequence, retaining the most common genes and DNA. The sample includes some 600,000 distinct CDR3 sequences, with approximately 14% observed a single time. The ten largest clones capture almost 6% of the sample. Input material: blood. These receptors were taken from a woman under 40 with Graves' hyperthyroidism that later progressed to Graves' ophthalmopathy.

This chain uses TRBV4-2 with TRBJ1-5; D gene ambiguous. CDR3 size: 16 residues. Germline loops: CDR1 LGHNA, CDR2 YNFKEQ. V was pared by 2 bases and J by 8 bases, with 19 bases between. DNA for the CDR3: TGTGCCAGCAGCCAATCCGAGACATACCTCGGGGAGCCCCAGCATTTT. This encodes CASSQSETYLGEPQHF.

Ten or more counts support this clonotype. The CDR3 DNA reads as TGTGCCAGCACCCTAAGGGGCACCTACAATGAGCAGTTCTTC. Translation: CASTLRGTYNEQFF. The chain has TRBV3-1 and TRBJ2-1, with D tentatively TRBD1 (5 bases). Germline CDR1 and CDR2: LGHDT and YNNKEL (reference sequence). The germline V and J ends were trimmed by 7 bases and 2 bases, with 12 bases remaining between them. CDR3 length: 14 amino acids.

In this sample, this clonotype turned up many times. The gene calls are TRBV5-1 and TRBJ2-1; 11 bases line up with TRBD2. Germline V CDR1 and CDR2: SGHRS, YFSETQ. Trimming cost V 2 bases and J 5 bases; bases outside gene matches: 3. The CDR3 length is 15 residues. Here the CDR3 DNA reads TGCGCCAGCAGCTTACTAGCGGGAGTCGACAATGAGCAGTTCTTC. This codes for CASSLLAGVDNEQFF.

There are a few counts of this clonotype. This likely came from a read error, as a far larger clone is one base away. The chain couples TRBV12-3 or TRBV12-4 to TRBJ1-1; D unclear. CDR3 length: 11 residues. V gave up 6 bases and J gave up 3 bases, with 5 bases separating them. CDR3 loop: CASSRHTEAFF. CDR3 coding DNA: TGTGCCAGCAGCCGACACACTGAAGCTTTCTTT.

The chain joins TRBV14 to TRBJ1-1; perhaps TRBD1 as D (5 bases). The V end lost 2 bases, the J end lost 0 bases, and 10 bases lay between the germline ends. The CDR3 has 15 residues. Germline CDR1 reads SGHDN; CDR2 reads FVKESK. DNA of the CDR3: TGTGCCAGCAGCCAATTATCAGGGATGAACACTGAAGCTTTCTTT. This encodes CASSQLSGMNTEAFF.

The rearrangement links TRBV27 to TRBJ2-1, with TRBD2 as a possible D gene (7 bases). The V end lost 6 bases, the J end lost 14 bases, and 29 bases lay between the germline ends. The CDR3 covers 16 residues. Germline loops: CDR1 MNHEY, CDR2 SMNVEV (reference sequence). CDR3 sequence (DNA): TGTGCCAGCAGACGGGCGTCGAACCGGGGGGCACCATCGGAGTTCTTC. Its translation: CASRRASNRGAPSEFF.

J is TRBJ2-1 and V is TRBV28; TRBD2 might be the D (5 bases). There are 16 residues in the CDR3. V lost 7 bases and J lost 6, with 22 bases in between. Germline V gene sequence: CDR1 MDHEN, CDR2 SYDVKM. CDR3 region: CASTSYYLTRFNEQFF. The CDR3 nucleotides are TGTGCCAGCACATCCTACTACCTCACTAGGTTCAATGAGCAGTTCTTC.

The rearrangement links TRBV9 to TRBJ2-1, with 8 positions matching TRBD2. J was trimmed by 5 bases and V by 1 base; bases with no gene match: 5. Germline V lookup: CDR1 SGDLS, CDR2 YYNGEE. CDR3 length equals 15 residues. CDR3 residues: CASSVTAGGNNEQFF. In DNA form, the CDR3 reads TGTGCCAGCAGCGTAACCGCGGGAGGTAACAATGAGCAGTTCTTC.

This clonotype was seen repeatedly, ten times or more. The chain uses TRBV5-5 and TRBJ1-1, with D possibly being TRBD1 (5 bases). Germline assignment: CDR1 SGHKS and CDR2 YYEKEE (reference sequence). Trimming left V 4 bases short and J 3 bases short, with 16 bases between. The CDR3 length is 15 residues. The CDR3 reads CASSLGRLLDTEAFF. DNA of the CDR3: TGTGCCAGCAGCCTGGGACGCCTCCTAGACACTGAAGCTTTCTTT.

This chain uses TRBV7-2 with TRBJ2-5; TRBD2 is a possible D gene (5 bases). Germline lookup yields CDR1 SGHTA and CDR2 FQGNSA. V dropped 3 bases and J dropped 0 bases, with 29 bases sitting between them. CDR3 length: 21 amino acids. CDR3 DNA: TGTGCCAGCAGCTTGGGTTTTTTCCTTCAGGAGGCCCGTAGACACCAAGAGACCCAGTACTTC. Protein: CASSLGFFLQEARRHQETQYF.

This clonotype has a handful of counts. The DNA for the CDR3 is TGTGCCAGCAGTCAACTACAGGGAAGGTTGGCTGAAGCTTTCTTT. Amino acids: CASSQLQGRLAEAFF. The chain is built from TRBV7-9 and TRBJ1-1; maybe TRBD1 (6 bases). CDR1 is SEHNR, CDR2 FQNEAQ, per germline (reference sequence). CDR3 length equals 15 residues. Trimming cost V 6 bases and J 6 bases, with 20 bases left between them.

There are many counts of this clonotype. This chain connects TRBV30 to TRBJ2-2; D is perhaps TRBD1 or TRBD2 (5 bases each). Germline CDR1 reads GTSNPN; CDR2 reads SVGIG (reference sequence). Between the trimmed V and J ends, which lost 2 bases and 6 bases, there was a span of 22 bases. The CDR3 covers 17 residues. The DNA for the CDR3 is TGTGCCTGGAGTACCACACCCAACCGGGACGAATCCGGGGAGCTGTTTTTT. It specifies CAWSTTPNRDESGELFF.

The table lists this clonotype with many counts. The chain uses TRBV7-3 and TRBJ1-1; 7 nucleotides match TRBD1. CDR3 length: 14 amino acids. Trimming removed 5 bases from V and 3 bases from J; junction bases left unmatched: 6. CDR1 is SGHTA, CDR2 FQGTGA, per germline. CDR3 sequence reads: CASSLGGMDTEAFF. The CDR3 region has the DNA TGTGCCAGCAGCCTAGGGGGCATGGACACTGAAGCTTTCTTT.

The CDR3, as DNA: TGTGCCAGCTTGTCCCTTGGGGGGGAGCTGTTTTTT. It codes for CASLSLGGELFF. The J gene is TRBJ2-2, the V gene TRBV6-1, with D unclear. This CDR3 contains 12 residues. Deletions cut 8 bases from V and 8 bases from J, with 12 bases between. CDR1 is MNHNS and CDR2 is SASEGT in the germline V gene.